This T cell receptor beta chain was profiled in a study of T cell changes during pregnancy in multiple sclerosis. CDR1 and CDR2 from the germline V gene are SGHTA and FQGTGA. Trimming removed 0 bases from V and 4 bases from J, with 9 bases in between. The CDR3 covers 14 residues. TCRdb keeps only in-frame clones here, not all; method: immunoSEQ multiplex PCR. The sample includes 50,000 to 65,000 clones, roughly nine tenths of them seen just once. This TCR was sampled from a female donor with multiple sclerosis, enrolled in a pregnancy study. The source material was CD4+ T cells from peripheral blood mononuclear cells, sampled in the first trimester of pregnancy. The chain joins TRBV7-3 to TRBJ1-1, with D uncertain. CDR3 DNA sequence: TGTGCCAGCAGCTTAACCACAGTCGTCACTGAAGCTTTCTTT. Amino acids: CASSLTTVVTEAFF.